The T cell receptor (beta chain) described here comes from a study of cytomegalovirus exposure and HLA in healthy donors. With respect to this clone: Its antigen is not known.

Researchers ran the PCR with 60 Vbeta and 13 Jbeta primers. Data came from immunoSEQ multiplex PCR; TCRdb stores just in-frame clones and leaves some out. The table records some 130,000 clones, approximately 80% of them present only once. Notes on the study in general: A later analysis found most CMV-associated TCR beta chains apparently HLA-restricted. Most TCR sequences were rare, but some public TCRs occurred in many donors.

The sequence was collected from a female donor in good health and CMV-seropositive. Sequences were obtained from PBMCs.

Here the CDR3 reads CASSVGQGELDTQYF. In DNA form, the CDR3 reads TGTGCCAGCAGCGTAGGACAGGGCGAACTGGATACGCAGTATTTT. The chain is built from TRBV7-7 and TRBJ2-3; 8 bases align to TRBD1. With V trimmed by 5 bases and J by 6 bases, 10 bases remained unmatched. CDR3 length: 15 amino acids. Germline V gene sequence: CDR1 SSHAT, CDR2 FNYEAQ (reference sequence).